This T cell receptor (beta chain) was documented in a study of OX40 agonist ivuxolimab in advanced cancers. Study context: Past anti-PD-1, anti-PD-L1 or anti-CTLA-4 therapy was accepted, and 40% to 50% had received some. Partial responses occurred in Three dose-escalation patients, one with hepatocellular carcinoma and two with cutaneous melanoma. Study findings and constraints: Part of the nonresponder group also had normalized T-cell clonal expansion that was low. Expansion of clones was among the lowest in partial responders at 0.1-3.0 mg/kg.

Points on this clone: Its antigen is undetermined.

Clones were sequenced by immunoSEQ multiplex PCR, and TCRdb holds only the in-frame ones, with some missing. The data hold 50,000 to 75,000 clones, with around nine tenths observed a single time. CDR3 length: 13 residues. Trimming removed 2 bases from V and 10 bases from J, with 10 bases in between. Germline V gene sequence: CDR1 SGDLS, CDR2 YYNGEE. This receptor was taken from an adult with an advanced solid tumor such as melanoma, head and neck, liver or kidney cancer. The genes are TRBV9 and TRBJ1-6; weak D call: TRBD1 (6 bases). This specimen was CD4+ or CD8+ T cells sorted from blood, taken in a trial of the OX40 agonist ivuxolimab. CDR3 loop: CASSVGRGSPLHF. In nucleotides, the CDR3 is TGTGCCAGCAGCGTGGGCAGGGGCTCACCCCTCCACTTT.